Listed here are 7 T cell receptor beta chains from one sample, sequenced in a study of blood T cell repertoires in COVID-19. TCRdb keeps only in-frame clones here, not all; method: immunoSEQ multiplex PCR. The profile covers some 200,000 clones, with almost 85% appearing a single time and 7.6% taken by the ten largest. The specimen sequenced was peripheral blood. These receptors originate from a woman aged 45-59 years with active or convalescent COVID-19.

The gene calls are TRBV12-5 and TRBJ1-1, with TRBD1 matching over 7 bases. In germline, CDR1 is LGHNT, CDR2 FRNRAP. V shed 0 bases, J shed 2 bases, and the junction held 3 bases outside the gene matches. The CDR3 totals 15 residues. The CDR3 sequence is CASGLVPGGNTEAFF. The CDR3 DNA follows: TGTGCTAGTGGTTTGGTACCAGGGGGAAACACTGAAGCTTTCTTT.

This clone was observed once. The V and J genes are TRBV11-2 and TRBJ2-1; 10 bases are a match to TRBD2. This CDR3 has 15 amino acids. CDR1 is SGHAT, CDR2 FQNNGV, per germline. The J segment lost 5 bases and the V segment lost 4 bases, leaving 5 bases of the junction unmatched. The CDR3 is CASSSGTSAHNEQFF. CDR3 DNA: TGTGCCAGCAGCTCCGGGACTAGCGCCCACAATGAGCAGTTCTTC.

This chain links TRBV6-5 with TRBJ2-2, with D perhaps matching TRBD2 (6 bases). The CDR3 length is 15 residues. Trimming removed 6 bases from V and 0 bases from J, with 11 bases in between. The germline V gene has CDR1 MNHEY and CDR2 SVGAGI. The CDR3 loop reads CASSPWGANTGELFF. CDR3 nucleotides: TGTGCCAGCAGCCCGTGGGGGGCGAACACCGGGGAGCTGTTTTTT.

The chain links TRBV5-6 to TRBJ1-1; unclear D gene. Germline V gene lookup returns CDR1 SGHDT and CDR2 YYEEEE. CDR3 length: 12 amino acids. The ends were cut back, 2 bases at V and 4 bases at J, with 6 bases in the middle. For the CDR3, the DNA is TGTGCCAGCAGCTTTTACGGCACTGAAGCTTTCTTT. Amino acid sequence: CASSFYGTEAFF.

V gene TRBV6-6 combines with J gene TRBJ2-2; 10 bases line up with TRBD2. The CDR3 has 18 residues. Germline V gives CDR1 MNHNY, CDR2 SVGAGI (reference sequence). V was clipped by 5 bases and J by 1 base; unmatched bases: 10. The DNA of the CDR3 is TGTGCCAGCAGTCCAGGGCTAGCGGGAGATCGGAACACCGGGGAGCTGTTTTTT. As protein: CASSPGLAGDRNTGELFF.

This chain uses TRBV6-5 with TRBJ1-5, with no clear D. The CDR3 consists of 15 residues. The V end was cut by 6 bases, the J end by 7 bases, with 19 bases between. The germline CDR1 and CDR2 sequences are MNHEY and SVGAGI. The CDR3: CASRPNLSRGQPQHF. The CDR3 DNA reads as TGTGCCAGCAGACCTAACTTGAGCCGCGGCCAGCCCCAGCATTTT.

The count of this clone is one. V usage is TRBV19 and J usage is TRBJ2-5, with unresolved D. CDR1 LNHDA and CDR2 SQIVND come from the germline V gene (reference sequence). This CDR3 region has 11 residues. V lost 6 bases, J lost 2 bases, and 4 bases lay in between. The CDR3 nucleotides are TGTGCCAGTAGGTTACAAGAGACCCAGTACTTC. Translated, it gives CASRLQETQYF.